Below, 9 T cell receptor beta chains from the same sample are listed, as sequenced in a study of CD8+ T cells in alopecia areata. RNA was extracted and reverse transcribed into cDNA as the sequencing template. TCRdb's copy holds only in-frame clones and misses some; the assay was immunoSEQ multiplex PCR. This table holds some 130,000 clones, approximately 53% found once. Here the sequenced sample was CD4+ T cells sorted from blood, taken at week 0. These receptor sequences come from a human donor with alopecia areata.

CDR3 in amino acids: CASSIDPQFYGYTF. The CDR3, as DNA: TGTGCCAGTAGTATAGATCCTCAGTTCTATGGCTACACCTTC. This chain links TRBV19 with TRBJ1-2; no definite D call. With 0 bases removed from V and 4 bases from J, the gap between germline ends came to 9 bases. The CDR3 spans 14 residues. Per germline, CDR1 LNHDA and CDR2 SQIVND (reference sequence). The full variable domain, completed using reference TRBV19 and TRBJ1-2, is DGGITQSPKYLFRKEGQNVTLSCEQNLNHDAMYWYRQDPGQGLRLIYYSQIVNDFQKGDIAEGYSVSREKKESFPLTVTSAQKNPTAFYLCASSIDPQFYGYTFGSGTRLTVV.

Here the CDR3 DNA reads TGCGCCAGCAGCTTGTCGACAGGGGGCGCAGTCTATGGCTACACCTTC. This translates into CASSLSTGGAVYGYTF. The V and J genes are TRBV5-1 and TRBJ1-2; 10 nucleotides agree with TRBD1. The CDR3 totals 16 residues. The germline CDR1 and CDR2 sequences are SGHRS and YFSETQ. V trimming: 1 base; J trimming: 4 bases; junction bases outside the gene matches: 7.

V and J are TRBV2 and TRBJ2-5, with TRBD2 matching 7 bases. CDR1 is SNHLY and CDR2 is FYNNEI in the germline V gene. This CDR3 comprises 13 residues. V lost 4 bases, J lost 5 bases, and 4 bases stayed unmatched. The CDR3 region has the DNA TGTGCCAGCAGTGTCGGGGGAGGGGAGACCCAGTACTTC. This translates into CASSVGGGETQYF.

CDR3 amino acids: CASRAGNTEAFF. The CDR3 DNA is TGTGCCAGCAGGGCTGGGAACACTGAAGCTTTCTTT. The chain joins TRBV25-1 to TRBJ1-1; no firm D call. CDR1 MGHDK and CDR2 SYGVNS come from the germline V gene. Trimming removed 6 bases from V and 1 base from J, with 6 bases in between. The CDR3 contains 12 residues.

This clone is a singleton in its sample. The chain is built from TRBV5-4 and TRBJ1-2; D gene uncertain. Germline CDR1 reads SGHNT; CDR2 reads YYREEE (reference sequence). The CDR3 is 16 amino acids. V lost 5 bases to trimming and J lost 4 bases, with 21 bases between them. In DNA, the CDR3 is TGTGCCAGCAGACCAGGCAACAGACAACTAGGCTATGGCTACACCTTC. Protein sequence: CASRPGNRQLGYGYTF.

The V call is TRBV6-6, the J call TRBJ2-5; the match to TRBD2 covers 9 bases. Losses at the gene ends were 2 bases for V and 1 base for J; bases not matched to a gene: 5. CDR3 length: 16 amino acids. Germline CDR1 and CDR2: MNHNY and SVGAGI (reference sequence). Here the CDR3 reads CASSYPGLASQETQYF. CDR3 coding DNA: TGTGCCAGCAGTTACCCCGGACTAGCGTCCCAAGAGACCCAGTACTTC.

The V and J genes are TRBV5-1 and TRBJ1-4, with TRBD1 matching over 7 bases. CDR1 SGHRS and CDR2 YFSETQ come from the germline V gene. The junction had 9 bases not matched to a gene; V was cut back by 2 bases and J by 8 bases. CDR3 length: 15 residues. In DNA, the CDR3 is TGCGCCAGCAGCTTCCAAGGGGGCATCGGGGAAAAACTGTTTTTT. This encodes CASSFQGGIGEKLFF.

The CDR3 coding sequence is TGTGCCAGCAGCTCCGGGACGGACTATGGCTACACCTTC. Translating it yields CASSSGTDYGYTF. The rearrangement joins TRBV7-2 to TRBJ1-2, with D tentatively TRBD1 (5 bases). Germline V gene lookup returns CDR1 SGHTA and CDR2 FQGNSA. Trimming removed 4 bases at V and 3 bases at J, with 9 bases between. The CDR3 is 13 residues long.

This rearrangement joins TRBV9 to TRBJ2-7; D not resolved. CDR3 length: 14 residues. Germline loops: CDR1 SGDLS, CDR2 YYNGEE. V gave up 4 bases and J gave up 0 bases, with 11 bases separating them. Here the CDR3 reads CASSPRGYSYEQYF. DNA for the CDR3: TGTGCCAGCAGCCCCCGTGGGTACTCCTACGAGCAGTACTTC.